What follows are 15 T cell receptor beta chains derived from one specimen sequenced in a study of CD4 T cells in relation to SARS-CoV-2 and coronaviruses. These receptors have no identified antigens. The data were produced by immunoSEQ multiplex PCR, yet TCRdb's version contains in-frame clones alone and is incomplete. The table lists around 20,000 clones, 60% to 80% of them singletons. Before the COVID-19 pandemic, during about 2010-2019, CD4+ T cells were taken from unexposed donors. CD4+ T cells were isolated from the cells after more than 8 days of culture. Sequenced material: CD4+ T cells from PBMCs, cultured in vitro. The receptors stem from a human donor in good health.

The rearrangement uses TRBV20-1 and TRBJ1-1, with D possibly TRBD1 on 6 matching bases. The CDR3 covers 14 residues. The V end lost 3 bases, the J end lost 3 bases, and 14 bases lay between the germline ends. Germline V CDR1 and CDR2: DFQATT, SNEGSKA (reference sequence). For the CDR3, the DNA is TGCAGTGCTAGTTCACAGGGAAGGGACACTGAAGCTTTCTTT. Translating gives CSASSQGRDTEAFF.

The chain links TRBV30 to TRBJ2-1; TRBD2 agrees at 10 bases. The CDR3 extends over 13 amino acids. CDR1 is GTSNPN, CDR2 SVGIG, per germline (reference sequence). The trim removed 3 bases at V and 7 bases at J, leaving 3 bases unmatched. CDR3 loop: CAWRIAGGNEQFF. CDR3 in DNA: TGTGCCTGGAGGATAGCGGGAGGTAATGAGCAGTTCTTC.

V and J are TRBV7-8 and TRBJ2-1, with TRBD2 identical over 7 bases. The CDR3 consists of 17 residues. The V and J ends lost 0 bases and 7 bases, in that order; junction bases with no gene match: 12. Germline CDR1 reads SGHVS; CDR2 reads FQNEAQ. DNA of the CDR3: TGTGCCAGCAGCTTAGCGGTCGGTCGCGGGAGTGTGAATGAGCAGTTCTTC. It specifies CASSLAVGRGSVNEQFF.

The chain couples TRBV14 to TRBJ2-3, with 7 bases matching TRBD2. The V segment lost 0 bases and the J segment 1 base; nucleotides outside the gene matches: 7. The CDR3 is made up of 17 amino acids. Per germline, CDR1 SGHDN and CDR2 FVKESK. This chain's CDR3 is CASSQDWSGARTDTQYF. CDR3 nucleotides: TGTGCCAGCAGCCAAGACTGGAGCGGGGCCCGCACAGATACGCAGTATTTT.

This chain links TRBV5-1 with TRBJ2-7, with 13 bases matching TRBD2. CDR1 is SGHRS and CDR2 is YFSETQ in the germline V gene. This CDR3 region has 14 residues. V trimming: 6 bases; J trimming: 6 bases; junction bases outside the gene matches: 6. The CDR3: CASNPGTSGIEQYF. The CDR3 nucleotides are TGCGCCAGCAACCCCGGGACTAGCGGGATCGAGCAGTACTTC. Full variable domain (missing parts from reference TRBV5-1 and TRBJ2-7): KAGVTQTPRYLIKTRGQQVTLSCSPISGHRSVSWYQQTPGQGLQFLFEYFSETQRNKGNFPGRFSGRQFSNSRSEMNVSTLELGDSALYLCASNPGTSGIEQYFGPGTRLTVT.

The chain couples TRBV24-1 to TRBJ2-6; a weak D match, TRBD2 (5 bases). The germline gives CDR1 KGHDR, CDR2 SFDVKD. The ends were cut back, 2 bases at V and 2 bases at J, with 9 bases in the middle. CDR3 size: 16 residues. The CDR3 DNA reads TGTGCCACCAGTGATTCTCGGGGTACTGGGGCCAACGTCCTGACTTTC. Translation: CATSDSRGTGANVLTF.

The chain has TRBV14 and TRBJ1-3; D gene unclear. This CDR3 region has 11 residues. The germline CDR1 and CDR2 sequences are SGHDN and FVKESK. V dropped 4 bases and J dropped 3 bases, with 1 base sitting between them. The DNA of the CDR3 is TGTGCCAGCAGCCTTGGAAACACCATATATTTT. Translated: CASSLGNTIYF. Full variable domain (missing parts from reference TRBV14 and TRBJ1-3): EAGVTQFPSHSVIEKGQTVTLRCDPISGHDNLYWYRRVMGKEIKFLLHFVKESKQDESGMPNNRFLAERTGGTYSTLKVQPAELEDSGVYFCASSLGNTIYFGEGSWLTVV.

J is TRBJ2-7 and V is TRBV18; 11 bases agree with TRBD2. The germline CDR1 and CDR2 sequences are KGHSH and LQKENI. This CDR3 is built from 16 residues. Trimming took 0 bases from V and 0 from J; bases not matched to a gene: 1. CDR3 sequence reads: CASSPPGTSGSYEQYF. The CDR3 region has the DNA TGTGCCAGCTCACCACCGGGGACTAGCGGCTCCTACGAGCAGTACTTC.

The chain recombines TRBV5-1 with TRBJ2-1, with TRBD1 matching over 8 bases. The CDR3 length is 14 residues. Germline trimming cut 3 bases from V and 7 bases from J; bases unmatched to any gene: 6. CDR1 is SGHRS, CDR2 YFSETQ, per germline. The CDR3 DNA is TGCGCCAGCAGCTCGGGACAGGTTGAGAATGAGCAGTTCTTC. Protein: CASSSGQVENEQFF.

This chain links TRBV2 with TRBJ1-2; D is uncertain. The CDR3 covers 14 residues. Per germline, CDR1 SNHLY and CDR2 FYNNEI. V was trimmed by 10 bases and J by 4 bases, leaving 19 bases between them. The CDR3 sequence: CAIGREAYSYGYTF. DNA for the CDR3: TGTGCCATCGGTCGGGAAGCTTATTCCTATGGCTACACCTTC.

J is TRBJ2-7 and V is TRBV3-1 (or the pseudogene TRBV3-2); 10 bases are shared with TRBD1. Trimming removed 2 bases from V and 4 bases from J; junction bases left unmatched: 8. This CDR3 is built from 16 residues. From germline, CDR1 is LGHDT and CDR2 YNNKEL (reference sequence). The DNA of the CDR3 is TGTGCCAGCAGCCAATCGGCCCCGGGACAGGGGTACGAGCAGTACTTC. This translates into CASSQSAPGQGYEQYF.

The gene calls are TRBV6-6 and TRBJ1-2; possibly TRBD1 for D (5 bases). Germline assignment: CDR1 MNHNY and CDR2 SVGAGI (reference sequence). The CDR3 is 13 amino acids. The ends were cut back, 5 bases at V and 8 bases at J, with 15 bases in the middle. The CDR3 nucleotides are TGTGCCAGCAGTCCCCGCCCCGGGGGGGGCTACACCTTC. Its protein product is CASSPRPGGGYTF.

In its sample, this clone was seen once. The chain has TRBV7-2 and TRBJ1-1; no firm D call. CDR1 is SGHTA and CDR2 is FQGNSA in the germline V gene. Trimming pared 1 base from V and 7 bases from J, leaving 10 bases between. This CDR3 has 13 residues. CDR3 residues: CASSLGGGGEAFF. The DNA of the CDR3 is TGTGCCAGCAGCTTAGGAGGAGGTGGTGAAGCTTTCTTT. The whole variable domain, remainder taken from reference TRBV7-2 and TRBJ1-1, is GAGVSQSPSNKVTEKGKDVELRCDPISGHTALYWYRQSLGQGLEFLIYFQGNSAPDKSGLPSDRFSAERTGGSVSTLTIQRTQQEDSAVYLCASSLGGGGEAFFGQGTRLTVV.

This clone was detected only a few times. The rearrangement joins TRBV4-2 to TRBJ1-1; weak D call: TRBD1 (6 bases). This CDR3 comprises 15 residues. Germline V lookup: CDR1 LGHNA, CDR2 YNFKEQ. V lost 1 base to trimming and J lost 0 bases, with 9 bases between them. DNA for the CDR3: TGTGCCAGCAGCCAAGTACAGGGAATGAACACTGAAGCTTTCTTT. Translated: CASSQVQGMNTEAFF.

The V gene is TRBV2, the J gene TRBJ2-7; weak D call: TRBD2 (6 bases). Trimming cost V 0 bases and J 2 bases, with 8 bases left between them. Germline lookup yields CDR1 SNHLY and CDR2 FYNNEI. CDR3 length: 14 amino acids. The CDR3 loop reads CASSEASGPYEQYF. The CDR3 bases are TGTGCCAGCAGTGAAGCTAGCGGACCCTACGAGCAGTACTTC. Full variable domain (rest looked up from reference TRBV2 and TRBJ2-7): EPEVTQTPSHQVTQMGQEVILRCVPISNHLYFYWYRQILGQKVEFLVSFYNNEISEKSEIFDDQFSVERPDGSNFTLKIRSTKLEDSAMYFCASSEASGPYEQYFGPGTRLTVT.